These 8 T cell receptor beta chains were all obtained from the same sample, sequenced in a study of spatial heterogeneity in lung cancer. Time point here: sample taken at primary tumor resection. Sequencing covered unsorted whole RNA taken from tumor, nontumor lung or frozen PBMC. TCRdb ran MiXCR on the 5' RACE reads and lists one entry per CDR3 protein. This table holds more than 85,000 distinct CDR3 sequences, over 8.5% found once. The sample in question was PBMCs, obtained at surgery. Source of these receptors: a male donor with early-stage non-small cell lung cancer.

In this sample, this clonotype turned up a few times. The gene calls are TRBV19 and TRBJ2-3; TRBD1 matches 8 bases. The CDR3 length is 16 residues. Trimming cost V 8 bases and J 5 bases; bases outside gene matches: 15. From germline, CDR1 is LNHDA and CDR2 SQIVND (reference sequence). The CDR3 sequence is CASRMRQGAAKDTQYF. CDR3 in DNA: TGTGCCAGTCGAATGAGGCAGGGGGCGGCGAAAGATACGCAGTATTTT.

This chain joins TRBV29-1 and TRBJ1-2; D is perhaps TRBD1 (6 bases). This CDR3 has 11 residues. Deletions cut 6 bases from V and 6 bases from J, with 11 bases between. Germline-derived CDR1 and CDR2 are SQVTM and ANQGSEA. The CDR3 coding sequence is TGCAGCGTACAGGGCCTGGATGGCTACACCTTC. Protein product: CSVQGLDGYTF. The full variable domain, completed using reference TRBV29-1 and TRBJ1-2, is SAVISQKPSRDICQRGTSLTIQCQVDSQVTMMFWYRQQPGQSLTLIATANQGSEATYESGFVIDKFPISRPNLTFSTLTVSNMSPEDSSIYLCSVQGLDGYTFGSGTRLTVV.

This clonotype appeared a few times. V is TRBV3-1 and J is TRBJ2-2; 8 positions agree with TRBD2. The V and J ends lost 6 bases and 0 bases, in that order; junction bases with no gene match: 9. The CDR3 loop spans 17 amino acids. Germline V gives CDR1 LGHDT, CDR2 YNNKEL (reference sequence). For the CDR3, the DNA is TGTGCCAGCAGGATACTAGCGGCCCACTCGAACACCGGGGAGCTGTTTTTT. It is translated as CASRILAAHSNTGELFF. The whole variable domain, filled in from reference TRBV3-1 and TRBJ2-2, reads DTAVSQTPKYLVTQMGNDKSIKCEQNLGHDTMYWYKQDSKKFLKIMFSYNNKELIINETVPNRFSPKSPDKAHLNLHINSLELGDSAVYFCASRILAAHSNTGELFFGEGSRLTVL.

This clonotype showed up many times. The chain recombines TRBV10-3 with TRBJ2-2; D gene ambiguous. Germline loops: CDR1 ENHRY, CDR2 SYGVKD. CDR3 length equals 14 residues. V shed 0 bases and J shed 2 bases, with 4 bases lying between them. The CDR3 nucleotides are TGTGCCATCAGTGAGTCTGACAACACCGGGGAGCTGTTTTTT. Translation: CAISESDNTGELFF.

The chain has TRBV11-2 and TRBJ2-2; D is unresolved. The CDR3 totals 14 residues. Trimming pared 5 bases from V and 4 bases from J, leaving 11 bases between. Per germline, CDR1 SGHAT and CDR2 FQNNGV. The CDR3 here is CASSQAGSTGELFF. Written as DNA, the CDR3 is TGTGCCAGCAGCCAGGCTGGGTCCACCGGGGAGCTGTTTTTT.

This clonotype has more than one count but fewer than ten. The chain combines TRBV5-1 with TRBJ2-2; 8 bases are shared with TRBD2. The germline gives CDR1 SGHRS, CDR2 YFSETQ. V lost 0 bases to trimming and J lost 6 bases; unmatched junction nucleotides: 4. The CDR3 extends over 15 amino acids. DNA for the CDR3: TGCGCCAGCAGCTTGGTTGCGGGGGGAGCCGGGGAGCTGTTTTTT. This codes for CASSLVAGGAGELFF.

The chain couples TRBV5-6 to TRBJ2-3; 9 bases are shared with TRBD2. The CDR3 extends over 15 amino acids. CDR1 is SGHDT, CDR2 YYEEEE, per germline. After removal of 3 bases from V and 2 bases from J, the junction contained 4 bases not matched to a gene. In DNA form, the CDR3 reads TGTGCCAGCAGCTGGCTAGCGGGATTCACAGATACGCAGTATTTT. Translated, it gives CASSWLAGFTDTQYF.

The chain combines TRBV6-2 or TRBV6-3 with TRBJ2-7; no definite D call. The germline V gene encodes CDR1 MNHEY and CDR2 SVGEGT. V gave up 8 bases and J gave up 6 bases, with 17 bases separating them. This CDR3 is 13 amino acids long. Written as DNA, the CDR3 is TGTGCCAGCGGGCAACGGATCCTCGGCGAGCAGTACTTC. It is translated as CASGQRILGEQYF.